A selection of T cell receptor beta chains follows, all from one sample in a study of blood T cell repertoires in COVID-19. Here immunoSEQ multiplex PCR was the method, and the copy in TCRdb shows in-frame clones only, minus some. The table records 85,000 to 120,000 clones, around 80% of them present only once. The sequenced sample consisted of peripheral blood. These receptors were obtained from an elderly man with COVID-19, enrolled during active disease. CDR3s include the opening cysteine and the closing phenylalanine or tryptophan. The order of the fields is clone size, J gene, D gene, V gene, CDR3 DNA, CDR3 protein. A D gene is named only where the DNA matches it firmly. The size entry is marked missing in some rows and otherwise reads once, few, many or a size class.

abundance: .
j_gene: TRBJ1-2
d_gene: .
v_gene: TRBV28
CDR3nt: TGTGCCAGCAGCGTGGGACACCCGGTCTATGGCTACACCTTC
CDR3aa: CASSVGHPVYGYTF

abundance: .
j_gene: TRBJ2-7
d_gene: .
v_gene: TRBV28
CDR3nt: TGTGCCAGTATCCAAACCGGGGACTCCTACGAGCAGTACTTC
CDR3aa: CASIQTGDSYEQYF

abundance: .
j_gene: TRBJ2-5
d_gene: TRBD1
v_gene: TRBV28
CDR3nt: TGTGCCAGCAGTCTCAACAGGGGTATGAAGACCCAGTACTTC
CDR3aa: CASSLNRGMKTQYF

abundance: .
j_gene: TRBJ1-1
d_gene: TRBD1
v_gene: TRBV28
CDR3nt: TGTGCCAGCAGTTTACCCGGGACAGGGAACACTGAAGCTTTCTTT
CDR3aa: CASSLPGTGNTEAFF

abundance: .
j_gene: TRBJ1-3
d_gene: .
v_gene: TRBV28
CDR3nt: TGTGCCAGCAGTTGGGGCCCGGGCACCATATATTTT
CDR3aa: CASSWGPGTIYF

abundance: .
j_gene: TRBJ2-3
d_gene: .
v_gene: TRBV2
CDR3nt: TGTGCCAGCAGTCTCCTACTCACAGATACGCAGTATTTT
CDR3aa: CASSLLLTDTQYF

abundance: .
j_gene: TRBJ1-5
d_gene: TRBD1
v_gene: TRBV23-1
CDR3nt: TGCGCCAGCATTGCCGGGACAGACTATAGCAATCAGCCCCAGCATTTT
CDR3aa: CASIAGTDYSNQPQHF

abundance: .
j_gene: TRBJ1-2
d_gene: .
v_gene: TRBV28
CDR3nt: TGTGCCAGCAGGGGCCTCAGGGAGGGAAACTATGGCTACACCTTC
CDR3aa: CASRGLREGNYGYTF

abundance: .
j_gene: TRBJ2-3
d_gene: .
v_gene: TRBV28
CDR3nt: TGTGCCAGCAGTTTAGCCTCCCGGGTGTATGCAGATACGCAGTATTTT
CDR3aa: CASSLASRVYADTQYF

abundance: .
j_gene: TRBJ1-2
d_gene: .
v_gene: TRBV6-2/TRBV6-3
CDR3nt: TGTGCCAGCAGTTCAGCAGGCTATGGCTACACCTTC
CDR3aa: CASSSAGYGYTF

abundance: .
j_gene: TRBJ1-2
d_gene: TRBD1
v_gene: TRBV12-3/TRBV12-4
CDR3nt: TGTGCCAGCGGACCAAGACAGGGGGCGGCCTTC
CDR3aa: CASGPRQGAAF

abundance: .
j_gene: TRBJ2-3
d_gene: TRBD2
v_gene: TRBV9
CDR3nt: TGTGCCAGCAGCGTAGGAAAGCGGGAGGGGAGGCGAGATACGCAGTATTTT
CDR3aa: CASSVGKREGRRDTQYF

abundance: .
j_gene: TRBJ1-3
d_gene: .
v_gene: TRBV5-4
CDR3nt: TGTGCCAGCAGCTTCGACAGGCCCGGGACACATGGAAACACCATATATTTT
CDR3aa: CASSFDRPGTHGNTIYF

abundance: once
j_gene: TRBJ2-2
d_gene: .
v_gene: TRBV18
CDR3nt: TGTGCCAGCTCACCAGCCAGGCCGAACACCGGGGAGCTGTTTTTT
CDR3aa: CASSPARPNTGELFF

abundance: .
j_gene: TRBJ1-1
d_gene: TRBD1
v_gene: TRBV6-5
CDR3nt: TGTGCCAGCGACAGGGGGTTCACTGAAGCTTTCTTT
CDR3aa: CASDRGFTEAFF

abundance: .
j_gene: TRBJ2-1
d_gene: TRBD2
v_gene: TRBV19
CDR3nt: TGTGCCAGTAGGGGACTAGCGGGAGATTATGAGCAGTTCTTC
CDR3aa: CASRGLAGDYEQFF

abundance: .
j_gene: TRBJ2-7
d_gene: TRBD1
v_gene: TRBV7-9
CDR3nt: TGTGCCAGCAGCTTAGGCCAGGGGGATTACGAGCAGTACTTC
CDR3aa: CASSLGQGDYEQYF

abundance: .
j_gene: TRBJ1-1
d_gene: TRBD1
v_gene: TRBV28
CDR3nt: TGTGCCAGCACTATGGACAGGGGGCGAACTGAAGCTTTCTTT
CDR3aa: CASTMDRGRTEAFF

abundance: .
j_gene: TRBJ2-5
d_gene: TRBD2
v_gene: TRBV2
CDR3nt: TGTGCCAGCAAGTTCGGACTAGCGGGAGTCCAAGAGACCCAGTACTTC
CDR3aa: CASKFGLAGVQETQYF

abundance: .
j_gene: TRBJ2-7
d_gene: .
v_gene: TRBV24-1
CDR3nt: TGTGCCACCAGTGATCCCCAGGGGGGCAAGTACGAGCAGTACTTC
CDR3aa: CATSDPQGGKYEQYF

abundance: .
j_gene: TRBJ2-4
d_gene: .
v_gene: TRBV5-1
CDR3nt: TGCGCCAGCAGCTTGACCGGGGACTTAAACATTCAGTACTTC
CDR3aa: CASSLTGDLNIQYF

abundance: .
j_gene: TRBJ1-4
d_gene: .
v_gene: TRBV7-9
CDR3nt: TGTGCCAGCAGCCTTACAGGGACCGCAACTAATGAAAAACTGTTTTTT
CDR3aa: CASSLTGTATNEKLFF

abundance: .
j_gene: TRBJ1-5
d_gene: .
v_gene: TRBV19
CDR3nt: TGTGCCAGTAGTATGGTCGGGGGATATGCTCGCGGACAGCCCCAGCATTTT
CDR3aa: CASSMVGGYARGQPQHF

abundance: .
j_gene: TRBJ1-4
d_gene: .
v_gene: TRBV6-5
CDR3nt: TGTGCCAGCAGTTACGGGGCGATCAACGGTAATGAAAAACTGTTTTTT
CDR3aa: CASSYGAINGNEKLFF

abundance: .
j_gene: TRBJ2-1
d_gene: .
v_gene: TRBV29-1
CDR3nt: TGCAGCCTACCCCGAGGTAGCGGAGAATACAATGAGCAGTTCTTC
CDR3aa: CSLPRGSGEYNEQFF

abundance: .
j_gene: TRBJ1-6
d_gene: .
v_gene: TRBV6-5
CDR3nt: TGTGCCAGCAGGACAGATCCCTATAATTCACCCCTCCACTTT
CDR3aa: CASRTDPYNSPLHF

abundance: once
j_gene: TRBJ2-2
d_gene: .
v_gene: TRBV10-3
CDR3nt: TGTGCCATCAGTGAGTCGATTGCGGGTAACACCGGGGAGCTGTTTTTT
CDR3aa: CAISESIAGNTGELFF

abundance: .
j_gene: TRBJ2-5
d_gene: TRBD2
v_gene: TRBV5-1
CDR3nt: TGCGCCAGCAGCTTGTACGGGGGGGAGTTGGAGACCCAGTACTTC
CDR3aa: CASSLYGGELETQYF

abundance: .
j_gene: TRBJ1-2
d_gene: .
v_gene: TRBV5-8
CDR3nt: TGTGCCAGCAGTTCGGAGAGGGTGCTGTATGGCTACACCTTC
CDR3aa: CASSSERVLYGYTF

abundance: .
j_gene: TRBJ2-7
d_gene: TRBD2
v_gene: TRBV27
CDR3nt: TGTGCCAGCAGTCCCCGACTAGCGGGAGTCTCCTACGAGCAGTACTTC
CDR3aa: CASSPRLAGVSYEQYF

abundance: .
j_gene: TRBJ1-1
d_gene: .
v_gene: TRBV6-5
CDR3nt: TGTGCCAGCAGTTACACGGAGGGTTGGACTGAAGCTTTCTTT
CDR3aa: CASSYTEGWTEAFF

abundance: .
j_gene: TRBJ2-7
d_gene: TRBD2
v_gene: TRBV3-1/TRBV3-2
CDR3nt: TGTGCCAGCAGCCCAACTAGCGGGAGATCCTACGAGCAGTACTTC
CDR3aa: CASSPTSGRSYEQYF

abundance: .
j_gene: TRBJ1-5
d_gene: TRBD1
v_gene: TRBV28
CDR3nt: TGTGCCAGCAGTACTTACAGGGGCGAAGGGCAGCCCCAGCATTTT
CDR3aa: CASSTYRGEGQPQHF

abundance: once
j_gene: TRBJ1-1
d_gene: .
v_gene: TRBV9
CDR3nt: TGTGCCAGCAGCGTGGACACTTACTTCACTGAAGCTTTCTTT
CDR3aa: CASSVDTYFTEAFF

abundance: .
j_gene: TRBJ2-1
d_gene: .
v_gene: TRBV4-3
CDR3nt: TGCGCCAGCAGCCAAGATTGGCAGGGGCACAATGAGCAGTTCTTC
CDR3aa: CASSQDWQGHNEQFF

abundance: .
j_gene: TRBJ2-7
d_gene: .
v_gene: TRBV5-1
CDR3nt: TGCGCCAGCAGCTTGGGATCTACCTACGAGCAGTACTTC
CDR3aa: CASSLGSTYEQYF

abundance: .
j_gene: TRBJ1-2
d_gene: TRBD1
v_gene: TRBV9
CDR3nt: TGTGCCAGCAGCGTAGATGGGACAGGGGGCTTCTTTGGCTACACCTTC
CDR3aa: CASSVDGTGGFFGYTF

abundance: .
j_gene: TRBJ2-2
d_gene: .
v_gene: TRBV27
CDR3nt: TGTGCCAGCAGTCTTCTGGGGGGAGGAAACACCGGGGAGCTGTTTTTT
CDR3aa: CASSLLGGGNTGELFF

abundance: .
j_gene: TRBJ1-2
d_gene: .
v_gene: TRBV7-9
CDR3nt: TGTGCCAGCAGCTTAGAACGGACAGTCTATGGCTACACCTTC
CDR3aa: CASSLERTVYGYTF

abundance: .
j_gene: TRBJ2-5
d_gene: TRBD2
v_gene: TRBV4-3
CDR3nt: TGCGCCAGCAGCCAAGATAGCGGGGAGACCCAGTACTTC
CDR3aa: CASSQDSGETQYF

abundance: .
j_gene: TRBJ2-2
d_gene: TRBD2
v_gene: TRBV7-2
CDR3nt: TGTGCCAGCAGCTTAGCTCTAGCGGGAGCTGGGGAGCTGTTTTTT
CDR3aa: CASSLALAGAGELFF

abundance: .
j_gene: TRBJ2-5
d_gene: .
v_gene: TRBV20-1
CDR3nt: TGCAGTGCTATCCCCTCAGAGACCCAGTACTTC
CDR3aa: CSAIPSETQYF

abundance: .
j_gene: TRBJ2-5
d_gene: TRBD2
v_gene: TRBV4-3
CDR3nt: TGCGCCAGCAGCCAAGTTTCGGGAGGAGGGCAAGAGACCCAGTACTTC
CDR3aa: CASSQVSGGGQETQYF

abundance: .
j_gene: TRBJ1-1
d_gene: .
v_gene: TRBV7-9
CDR3nt: TGTGCCAGCAGCTTGGACTCATGGGATACTGAAGCTTTCTTT
CDR3aa: CASSLDSWDTEAFF

abundance: few
j_gene: TRBJ2-2
d_gene: .
v_gene: TRBV28
CDR3nt: TGTGCCAGCAGTTTCAGGTCGAACACCGGGGAGCTGTTTTTT
CDR3aa: CASSFRSNTGELFF

abundance: .
j_gene: TRBJ2-5
d_gene: .
v_gene: TRBV24-1
CDR3nt: TGTGCCACCAGTGACATGACAGGTCCGGGGACCCAGTACTTC
CDR3aa: CATSDMTGPGTQYF

abundance: .
j_gene: TRBJ2-7
d_gene: .
v_gene: TRBV28
CDR3nt: TGTGCCAGCAGTACCTCACAGGGTGTCGGGTACTTC
CDR3aa: CASSTSQGVGYF

abundance: .
j_gene: TRBJ1-2
d_gene: TRBD1
v_gene: TRBV9
CDR3nt: TGTGCCAGCAGCGCCGGCAGAGGGACAGACCTCGGGCGTATCTATGGCTACACCTTC
CDR3aa: CASSAGRGTDLGRIYGYTF

abundance: .
j_gene: TRBJ2-7
d_gene: TRBD2
v_gene: TRBV28
CDR3nt: TGTGCCAGCAGTCCAACGTATCGAGCGGGATGGACCCAATACGAGCAGTACTTC
CDR3aa: CASSPTYRAGWTQYEQYF

abundance: .
j_gene: TRBJ2-3
d_gene: .
v_gene: TRBV19
CDR3nt: TGTGCCAGTGGAGGGAGTCCTGGGGCTAGCACAGATACGCAGTATTTT
CDR3aa: CASGGSPGASTDTQYF

abundance: .
j_gene: TRBJ2-1
d_gene: .
v_gene: TRBV19
CDR3nt: TGTGCCAGTAGCCGAGCCCCCGGGACTCCAGAGAATGAGCAGTTCTTC
CDR3aa: CASSRAPGTPENEQFF